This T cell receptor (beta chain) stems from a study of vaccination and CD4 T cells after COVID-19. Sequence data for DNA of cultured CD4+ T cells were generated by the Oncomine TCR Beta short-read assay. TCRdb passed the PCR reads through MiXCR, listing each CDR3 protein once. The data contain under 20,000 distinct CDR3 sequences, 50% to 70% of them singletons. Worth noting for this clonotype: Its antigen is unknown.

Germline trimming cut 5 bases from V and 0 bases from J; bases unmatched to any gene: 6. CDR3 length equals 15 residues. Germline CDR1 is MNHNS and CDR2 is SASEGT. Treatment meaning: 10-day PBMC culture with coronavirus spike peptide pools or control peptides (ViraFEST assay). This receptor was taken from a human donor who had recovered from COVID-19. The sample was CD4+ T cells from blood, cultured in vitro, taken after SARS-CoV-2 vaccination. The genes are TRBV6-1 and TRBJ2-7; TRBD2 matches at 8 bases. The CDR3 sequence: CASSRGGPSSYEQYF. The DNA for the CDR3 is TGTGCCAGCAGTCGCGGGGGGCCCAGCTCCTACGAGCAGTACTTC.